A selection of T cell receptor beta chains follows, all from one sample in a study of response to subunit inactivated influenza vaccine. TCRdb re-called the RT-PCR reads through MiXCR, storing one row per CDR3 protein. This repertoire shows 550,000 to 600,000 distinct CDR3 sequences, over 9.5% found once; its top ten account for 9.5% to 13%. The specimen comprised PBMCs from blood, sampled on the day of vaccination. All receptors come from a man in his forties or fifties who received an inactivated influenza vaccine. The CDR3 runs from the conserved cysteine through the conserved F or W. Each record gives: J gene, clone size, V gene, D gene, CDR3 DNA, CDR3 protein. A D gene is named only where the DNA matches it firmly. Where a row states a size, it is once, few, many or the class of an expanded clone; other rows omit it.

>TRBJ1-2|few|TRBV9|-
TGTGCCAGCAGCGTAGCTGGTACATATGGCTACACCTTC
CASSVAGTYGYTF
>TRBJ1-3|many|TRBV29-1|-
TGCAGCGTTGGGGACCCCCGGGAAGGAAACACCATATATTTT
CSVGDPREGNTIYF
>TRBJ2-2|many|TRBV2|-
TGTGCCAGCAGTGAAGTCACGGGTATAGGGCTGAACACCGGGGAGCTGTTTTTT
CASSEVTGIGLNTGELFF
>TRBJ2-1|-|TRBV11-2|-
TGTGCCAGCAGCTCCCTGCGGGTGAATGAGCAGTTCTTC
CASSSLRVNEQFF
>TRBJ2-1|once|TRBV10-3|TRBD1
TGTGCCATCAGTGGAGGACAGGTGTACTCCTACAATGAGCAGTTCTTC
CAISGGQVYSYNEQFF
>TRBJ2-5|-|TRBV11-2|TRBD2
TGTGCCAGCAGCTTAGTTGGTAGCGGGGGGGAGACCCAGTACTTC
CASSLVGSGGETQYF
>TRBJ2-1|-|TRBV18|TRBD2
TGTGCCAGCTCACCCGGGGCCGGCGGGGGGGCTTCAGTCGATGAGCAGTTCTTC
CASSPGAGGGASVDEQFF
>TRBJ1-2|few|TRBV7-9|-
TGTGCCAGCAGCATAATTCAGTCTGGCTACACCTTC
CASSIIQSGYTF
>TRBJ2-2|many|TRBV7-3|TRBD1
TGTGCCAGCAGCAAGGGTCCGGCAGGGGGCCGTGGGGAGCTGTTTTTT
CASSKGPAGGRGELFF
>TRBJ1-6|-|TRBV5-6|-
TGTGCCAGCAGCTTGGATGGCTCACCCCTCCACTTT
CASSLDGSPLHF
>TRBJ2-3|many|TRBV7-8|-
TGTGCCAGCAGCTTACTAGGATCAGATACGCAGTATTTT
CASSLLGSDTQYF
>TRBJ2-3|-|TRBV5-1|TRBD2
TGCGCCAGCAGAGCTAGCGGGGGCCATAGCACAGATACGCAGTATTTT
CASRASGGHSTDTQYF
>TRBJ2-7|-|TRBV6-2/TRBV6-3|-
TGTGCCAGCAGTTACCCGCCCTACAGGTCCCTCTACGAGCAGTACTTC
CASSYPPYRSLYEQYF
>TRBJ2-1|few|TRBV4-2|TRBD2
TGTGCCAGCAGCCAAGGTGGTGATAGCGGGGTCTATGAGCAGTTCTTC
CASSQGGDSGVYEQFF
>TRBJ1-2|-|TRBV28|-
TGTGCCAGCAGTTTGATCGCTAGTTCCGTCTATGGCTACACCTTC
CASSLIASSVYGYTF
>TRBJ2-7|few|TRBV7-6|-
TGTGCCAGCAGCTTAACGGGAGTCCGTTCCGAGCAGTACTTC
CASSLTGVRSEQYF
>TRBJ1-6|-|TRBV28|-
TGTGCCAGCAGTTTACCACAGGGTGATTCACCCCTCCACTTT
CASSLPQGDSPLHF
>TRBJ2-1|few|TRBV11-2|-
TGTGCCAGCAGCTTAGGACGCCGGGGTAGGAATGAGCAGTTCTTC
CASSLGRRGRNEQFF
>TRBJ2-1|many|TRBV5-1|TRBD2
TGCGCCAGCAACCTAGCGGGAGGACCTTTCAATGAGCAGTTCTTC
CASNLAGGPFNEQFF
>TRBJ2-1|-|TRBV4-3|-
TGCGCCAGCAGCCAAGTGGCGAGAACCAATGAGCAGTTCTTC
CASSQVARTNEQFF
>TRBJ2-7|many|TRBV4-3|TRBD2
TGCGCCAGCAGCCAAGAGATTGCTCTTAGCGGGCCCTACGAGCAGTACTTC
CASSQEIALSGPYEQYF
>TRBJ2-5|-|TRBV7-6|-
TGTGCCAGCAGCTTGAACCAAGCGGTCCAAGAGACCCAGTACTTC
CASSLNQAVQETQYF
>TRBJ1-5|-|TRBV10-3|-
TGTGCCATCAGTGAGTTTGGGGATAGCAATCAGCCCCAGCATTTT
CAISEFGDSNQPQHF
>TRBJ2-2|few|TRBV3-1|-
TGTGCCAGCAGCCAAGACACCGGGACACTGAACACCGGGGAGCTGTTTTTT
CASSQDTGTLNTGELFF
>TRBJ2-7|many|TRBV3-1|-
TGTGCCAGCAGTCTCGACAGCACCAATTCCTACGAGCAGTACTTC
CASSLDSTNSYEQYF
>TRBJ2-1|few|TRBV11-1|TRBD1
TGTGCCAGCAGCGCAGAGGTAGGGGGCGCGGTTAGTTCCTACAATGAGCAGTTCTTC
CASSAEVGGAVSSYNEQFF
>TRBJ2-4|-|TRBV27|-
TGTGCCAGCAGTTACACTCTAGCCAAAAACATTCAGTACTTC
CASSYTLAKNIQYF
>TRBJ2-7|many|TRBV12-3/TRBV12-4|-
TGTGCCAGCAGTTTCGTGGGGGGCTCCTACGAGCAGTACTTC
CASSFVGGSYEQYF
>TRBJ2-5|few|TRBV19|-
TGTGCCAGTAGTCCCCGGGGAATCCTGTACCAAGAGACCCAGTACTTC
CASSPRGILYQETQYF
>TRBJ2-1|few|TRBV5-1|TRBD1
TGCGCCAGCAGCTACCGACAGGGTTACTACAATGAGCAGTTCTTC
CASSYRQGYYNEQFF
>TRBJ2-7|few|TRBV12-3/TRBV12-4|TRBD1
TGTGCCAGCAGTCGGGACAGGGGAACTTTCTACGAGCAGTACTTC
CASSRDRGTFYEQYF
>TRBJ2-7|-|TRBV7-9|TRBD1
TGTGCCAGCAGCCCTCAGGGGGCCGGGGAAGAGCAGTACTTC
CASSPQGAGEEQYF
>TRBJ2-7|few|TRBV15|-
TGTGCCACCAGCATCCCAGGGTATCAGGAGCAGTACTTC
CATSIPGYQEQYF
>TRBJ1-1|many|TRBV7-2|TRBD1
TGTGCCAGCAGCCAACAGGGGGCGCATAGGGCTGAAGCTTTCTTT
CASSQQGAHRAEAFF
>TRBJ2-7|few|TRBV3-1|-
TGTGCCAGCAGCCAGTTTGCCTACGAGCAGTACTTC
CASSQFAYEQYF
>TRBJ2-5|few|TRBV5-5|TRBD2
TGTGCCAGCAGCCCCGGACTAGCGGGAGGAGTAGGAGAGACCCAGTACTTC
CASSPGLAGGVGETQYF
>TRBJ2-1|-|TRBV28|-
TGTGCCAGCAGTTTTGGCTGGGGATACAATGAGCAGTTCTTC
CASSFGWGYNEQFF
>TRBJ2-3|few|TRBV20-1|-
TGCAGTGCTAGAGATTTTGTACAGTATTTT
CSARDFVQYF
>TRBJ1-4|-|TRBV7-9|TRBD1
TGTGCCAGCAGCCCGAAGACCGGGACAGGGGTCGAAAAACTGTTTTTT
CASSPKTGTGVEKLFF
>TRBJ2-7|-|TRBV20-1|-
TGCAGTGCTAGAGATGCGACCCTGGGGGAGCAGTACTTC
CSARDATLGEQYF